Sequencing of this T cell receptor (beta chain) was carried out in a study of blood T cells in healthy people across ages. For the second PCR, which ran for roughly 7 to 11 cycles, a sample-barcoded 5' primer and a J-beta primer mix were used. TCRdb independently ran MiXCR on the 5' RACE reads; one entry per CDR3 protein. The sample has roughly 800,000 distinct CDR3 sequences, 25% seen once. This sample also appeared in a second study, on T cells of mothers and their children. From that report: The people who donated were a few healthy Caucasian mothers and their six children.

Input material: blood. The source is a boy between 10 and 17 years old in good health.

The CDR3 sequence is CASTLRAGGPWREQYF. The CDR3 DNA sequence: TGTGCCAGCACGCTGCGGGCGGGAGGGCCTTGGCGCGAGCAGTACTTC. The J gene is TRBJ2-5, the V gene TRBV12-3 or TRBV12-4; 9 nucleotides align to TRBD2. TRBJ2-7 matches the DNA end more closely, so the J call is doubtful. This CDR3 comprises 16 residues.